These 23 T cell receptor beta chains were sequenced from one sample in a study of cytomegalovirus exposure and HLA in healthy donors. Researchers ran the PCR with 60 Vbeta and 13 Jbeta primers. Sequenced by immunoSEQ multiplex PCR; TCRdb stores in-frame clones only, minus some. The data contain 150,000 to 200,000 clones, around 79% of them seen just once; the ten biggest clones take up 2.5% to 3.5%. The specimen was PBMCs. These receptors were obtained from a woman aged 40 to 50 in good health and CMV-seronegative.

J is TRBJ2-1 and V is TRBV7-2, with 11 bases fitting TRBD2. The V gene end was trimmed by 5 bases and the J gene end by 0 bases; junction bases not matched to a gene: 9. CDR3 length: 18 amino acids. Germline values: CDR1 SGHTA, CDR2 FQGNSA. This chain's CDR3 is CASSVLAGGRRSYNEQFF. DNA of the CDR3: TGTGCCAGCAGCGTCCTAGCGGGGGGTCGCCGCTCCTACAATGAGCAGTTCTTC.

The genes are TRBV7-2 and TRBJ1-4, with 8 bases identical to TRBD1. The CDR3 spans 14 residues. The germline CDR1 and CDR2 sequences are SGHTA and FQGNSA. The ends lost 4 bases at V and 6 bases at J; junction bases unmatched: 4. CDR3 DNA: TGTGCCAGCAGCTACGGGACAGGCTATGAAAAACTGTTTTTT. The encoded protein is CASSYGTGYEKLFF. The full variable domain, rest sourced from reference TRBV7-2 and TRBJ1-4, is GAGVSQSPSNKVTEKGKDVELRCDPISGHTALYWYRQSLGQGLEFLIYFQGNSAPDKSGLPSDRFSAERTGGSVSTLTIQRTQQEDSAVYLCASSYGTGYEKLFFGSGTQLSVL.

V usage is TRBV15 and J usage is TRBJ2-4, with D possibly matching TRBD2 (5 bases). The germline V gene has CDR1 LNHNV and CDR2 YYDKDF (reference sequence). V was clipped by 4 bases and J by 1 base, with 11 bases between them. The CDR3 is made up of 15 amino acids. The CDR3 DNA follows: TGTGCCACCAGCACCGGGTCGGGGGCCAAAAACATTCAGTACTTC. This encodes CATSTGSGAKNIQYF.

In the case of this clone: The junction differs from germline at one of its ends, possibly a read error. V is TRBV18 and J is TRBJ1-1; the D gene is possibly TRBD1 (6 bases). Looked up from germline, CDR1 is KGHSH and CDR2 is LQKENI. CDR3 length equals 14 residues. DNA for the CDR3: TGTGCCAGCCACCCTACCGGGACAAGATCTAGCCCCCTATTT. Its translation: CASHPTGTRSSPLF. The variable domain in full, completed from reference TRBV18 and TRBJ1-1, reads NAGVMQNPRHLVRRRGQEARLRCSPMKGHSHVYWYRQLPEEGLKFMVYLQKENIIDESGMPKERFSAEFPKEGPSILRIQQVVRGDSAAYFCASHPTGTRSSPLFGQGTRLTVV.

This sequence joins TRBV5-6 and TRBJ1-2; 7 bases match TRBD1. CDR3 length equals 13 residues. The germline V gene has CDR1 SGHDT and CDR2 YYEEEE. Unmatched junction bases numbered 1, after V lost 1 base and J lost 4 bases. The CDR3 DNA sequence: TGTGCCAGCAGCTTGTCAGGGGGCTATGGCTACACCTTC. Translating it yields CASSLSGGYGYTF.

The chain links TRBV11-2 to TRBJ2-7; the match to TRBD1 covers 7 bases. V lost 5 bases to trimming and J lost 4 bases; unmatched junction nucleotides: 11. The CDR3 is 15 amino acids. The V gene's germline CDR1 is SGHAT and CDR2 FQNNGV. The CDR3 coding sequence is TGTGCCAGCAGCCCCAGAGGGACAGCGCTTTACGAGCAGTACTTC. Encoded protein: CASSPRGTALYEQYF. Drawing the rest from reference TRBV11-2 and TRBJ2-7, the complete variable domain is EAGVAQSPRYKIIEKRQSVAFWCNPISGHATLYWYQQILGQGPKLLIQFQNNGVVDDSQLPKDRFSAERLKGVDSTLKIQPAKLEDSAVYLCASSPRGTALYEQYFGPGTRLTVT.

This sequence joins TRBV10-1 and TRBJ1-1, with 8 nucleotides matching TRBD1. V was pared by 6 bases and J by 3 bases, with 3 bases of the junction left unmatched. Germline assignment: CDR1 WNHNN and CDR2 SYGVQD (reference sequence). CDR3 length equals 13 residues. CDR3 in DNA: TGCGCCAGCAGCTCAGGGGGCCACACTGAAGCTTTCTTT. It yields the protein CASSSGGHTEAFF.

The chain recombines TRBV4-1 with TRBJ1-1, with 8 bases lining up with TRBD1. CDR1 and CDR2 (germline): MGHRA, YSYEKL. The CDR3 consists of 17 residues. Germline trimming cut 1 base from V and 0 bases from J; bases unmatched to any gene: 7. CDR3 amino acids: CASSQATGGFMNTEAFF. CDR3 nucleotides: TGCGCCAGCAGCCAAGCAACAGGGGGTTTTATGAACACTGAAGCTTTCTTT.

The genes are TRBV28 and TRBJ1-2; D gene uncertain. The germline CDR1 and CDR2 sequences are MDHEN and SYDVKM. This CDR3 has 12 residues. Between the trimmed V and J ends, which lost 8 bases and 6 bases, there was a span of 13 bases. The CDR3 loop is CASRQASNGYTF. The CDR3 DNA reads TGTGCCAGCCGTCAGGCTTCCAATGGCTACACCTTC.

This chain joins TRBV7-9 and TRBJ2-7; 12 nucleotides line up with TRBD2. Germline V gene sequence: CDR1 SEHNR, CDR2 FQNEAQ (reference sequence). With 5 bases clipped from V and 4 bases from J, the junction kept 9 bases outside the gene matches. This CDR3 has 16 residues. CDR3 in DNA: TGTGCCAGCAGCGCACCCACGACTAGCGGGGGTTACGAGCAGTACTTC. It yields the protein CASSAPTTSGGYEQYF.

The chain joins TRBV5-1 to TRBJ2-3; 8 bases map to TRBD1. The CDR3 contains 17 residues. Germline trimming cut 4 bases from V and 0 bases from J; bases unmatched to any gene: 10. Germline lookup yields CDR1 SGHRS and CDR2 YFSETQ. The CDR3 reads CASSPGQGRSSTDTQYF. The CDR3 bases are TGCGCCAGCAGCCCAGGACAGGGTCGGTCTAGCACAGATACGCAGTATTTT.

V and J are TRBV5-1 and TRBJ1-3, with no clear D. The CDR3 consists of 16 residues. The ends were cut back, 4 bases at V and 0 bases at J, with 14 bases in the middle. CDR1 and CDR2 from the germline V gene are SGHRS and YFSETQ. In DNA, the CDR3 is TGCGCCAGCAGCCCCGGACTCAGAGACTCTGGAAACACCATATATTTT. It encodes CASSPGLRDSGNTIYF. Together with reference TRBV5-1 and TRBJ1-3, the CDR3 gives the full variable domain: KAGVTQTPRYLIKTRGQQVTLSCSPISGHRSVSWYQQTPGQGLQFLFEYFSETQRNKGNFPGRFSGRQFSNSRSEMNVSTLELGDSALYLCASSPGLRDSGNTIYFGEGSWLTVV.

This clone is a singleton in its sample. The V and J genes are TRBV2 and TRBJ2-5, with TRBD1 as a possible D gene (6 bases). V was clipped by 4 bases and J by 4 bases, with 7 bases between them. The CDR3 length is 12 residues. The germline gives CDR1 SNHLY, CDR2 FYNNEI. The CDR3 reads CASSGRGETQYF. The CDR3 nucleotides read TGTGCCAGCAGTGGCAGGGGAGAGACCCAGTACTTC. The whole variable domain, remainder taken from reference TRBV2 and TRBJ2-5, is EPEVTQTPSHQVTQMGQEVILRCVPISNHLYFYWYRQILGQKVEFLVSFYNNEISEKSEIFDDQFSVERPDGSNFTLKIRSTKLEDSAMYFCASSGRGETQYFGPGTRLLVL.

The J gene is TRBJ1-5, the V gene TRBV6-1; 10 nucleotides agree with TRBD1. CDR1 and CDR2 (germline): MNHNS, SASEGT. The V segment lost 6 bases and the J segment 0 bases; nucleotides outside the gene matches: 8. The CDR3 is 17 residues long. CDR3 amino acids: CASRERDRGPSNQPQHF. The CDR3 DNA sequence: TGTGCCAGCAGAGAACGGGACAGGGGCCCTAGCAATCAGCCCCAGCATTTT.

The chain couples TRBV10-1 to TRBJ1-5, with D maybe TRBD1 (6 bases). This CDR3 comprises 15 residues. In germline, CDR1 is WNHNN, CDR2 SYGVQD (reference sequence). Trimming removed 7 bases from V and 9 bases from J, with 22 bases in between. The DNA for the CDR3 is TGCGCCAGCACCGCCCCGAGGGGGGGGCTACCGCCCCAGCATTTT. Residues: CASTAPRGGLPPQHF.

The gene calls are TRBV6-5 and TRBJ2-1; 8 bases fit TRBD1. CDR1 is MNHEY and CDR2 is SVGAGI in the germline V gene. The CDR3 runs 16 residues. After removal of 2 bases from V and 3 bases from J, the junction contained 6 bases not matched to a gene. The CDR3 here is CASSYEYGTGYNEQFF. The CDR3 coding sequence is TGTGCCAGCAGTTACGAATACGGGACAGGCTACAATGAGCAGTTCTTC.

The V and J genes are TRBV19 and TRBJ2-1; 11 bases match TRBD2. The germline V gene has CDR1 LNHDA and CDR2 SQIVND (reference sequence). CDR3 size: 15 residues. The trim removed 6 bases at V and 7 bases at J, leaving 8 bases unmatched. The CDR3 nucleotides are TGTGCCAGTAGCATTCTAGCGGGGGGAGTTAATGAGCAGTTCTTC. This sequence encodes CASSILAGGVNEQFF.

The V and J genes are TRBV19 and TRBJ1-6; a possible D gene is TRBD1 (5 bases). V lost 7 bases and J lost 10, with 14 bases in between. Germline V gives CDR1 LNHDA, CDR2 SQIVND (reference sequence). There are 13 residues in the CDR3. The DNA for the CDR3 is TGTGCCAGTACCCCGACAGTCTCCTCACCCCTCCACTTT. Translation: CASTPTVSSPLHF.

The chain couples TRBV6-5 to TRBJ1-2, with unresolved D. The CDR3 totals 13 residues. CDR1 MNHEY and CDR2 SVGAGI come from the germline V gene. V was cut by 5 bases and J by 3 bases, with 10 bases left in between. DNA for the CDR3: TGTGCCAGCAGTCTACTCCAACACTATGGCTACACCTTC. This translates into CASSLLQHYGYTF.

This clone was seen a handful of times. The genes are TRBV6-1 and TRBJ2-1; tentatively, D is TRBD1 (6 bases). CDR3 length: 14 residues. CDR1 is MNHNS, CDR2 SASEGT, per germline. V was cut by 1 base and J by 2 bases, with 6 bases left in between. In DNA form, the CDR3 reads TGTGCCAGCAGTGAAGGGGGGCCCTACAATGAGCAGTTCTTC. Encoded protein: CASSEGGPYNEQFF.

The CDR3: CASSVLGVSTNEKLFF. The CDR3 nucleotides are TGTGCCAGCAGCGTATTAGGAGTCTCAACTAATGAAAAACTGTTTTTT. V is TRBV9 and J is TRBJ1-4, with unresolved D. This CDR3 comprises 16 residues. The germline V gene has CDR1 SGDLS and CDR2 YYNGEE. V was clipped by 1 base and J by 0 bases, with 10 bases between them.

Written as DNA, the CDR3 is TGCAGCGTTACAGCGGGGGGGCTGGACACCGGGGAGCTGTTTTTT. Translation gives CSVTAGGLDTGELFF. The chain recombines TRBV29-1 with TRBJ2-2; the match to TRBD2 covers 10 bases. The CDR3 covers 15 residues. CDR1 is SQVTM and CDR2 is ANQGSEA in the germline V gene. Trimming at V came to 5 bases and at J to 3 bases, leaving 6 bases not matched to a gene.

This chain uses TRBV9 with TRBJ2-7; no clear D gene. The V end was cut by 4 bases, the J end by 4 bases, with 18 bases between. This CDR3 comprises 15 residues. The germline gives CDR1 SGDLS, CDR2 YYNGEE. The CDR3 loop is CASSKDLKGDYEQYF. The DNA of the CDR3 is TGTGCCAGCAGCAAAGACCTTAAAGGAGATTACGAGCAGTACTTC.